Sequencing of this T cell receptor beta chain was carried out in a study of blood T cell repertoires in COVID-19. Study as a whole: In each case, the material was cDNA or gDNA derived from T cells, B-cell-depleted T cells, or PBMCs.

V was shortened by 5 bases and J by 8 bases, with 15 bases between the two germline ends. CDR1 and CDR2 from the germline V gene are SQVTM and ANQGSEA. The CDR3 is 13 residues long. Authors' data handling: For nucleated cells, counts were estimated from reference gene primer amplification. Clones were read by immunoSEQ multiplex PCR, and TCRdb kept only the in-frame ones, dropping some. That table furnishes V, J and clone size, whereas the DNA furnished D and trimming. The sample contains roughly 300,000 clones, about 83% of which appear only once. The sequenced sample consisted of peripheral blood. This receptor was obtained from a woman aged 45 to 65 with acute or convalescent COVID-19. J is TRBJ1-4 and V is TRBV29-1, with a tentative D call TRBD1 (5 bases). The CDR3 nucleotides read TGCAGCGTTTCTACAGGACTATTGGAAAAACTGTTTTTT. Protein sequence: CSVSTGLLEKLFF.